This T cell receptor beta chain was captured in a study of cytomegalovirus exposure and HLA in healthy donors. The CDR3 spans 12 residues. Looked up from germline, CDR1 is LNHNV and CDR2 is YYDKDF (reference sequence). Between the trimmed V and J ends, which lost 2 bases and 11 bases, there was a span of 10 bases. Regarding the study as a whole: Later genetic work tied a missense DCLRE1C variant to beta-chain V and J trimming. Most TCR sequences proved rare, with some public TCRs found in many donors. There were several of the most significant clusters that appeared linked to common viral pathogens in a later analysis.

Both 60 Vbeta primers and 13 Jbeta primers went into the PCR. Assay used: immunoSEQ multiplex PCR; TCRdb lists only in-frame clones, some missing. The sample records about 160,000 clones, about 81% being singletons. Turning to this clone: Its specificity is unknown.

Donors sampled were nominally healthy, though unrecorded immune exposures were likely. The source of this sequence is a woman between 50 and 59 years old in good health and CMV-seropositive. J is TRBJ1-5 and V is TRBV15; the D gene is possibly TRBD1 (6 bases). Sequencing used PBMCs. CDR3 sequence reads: CATSRPDRTQHF. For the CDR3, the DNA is TGTGCCACCAGCAGACCTGACAGGACCCAGCATTTT. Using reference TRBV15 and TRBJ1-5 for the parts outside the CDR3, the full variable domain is DAMVIQNPRYQVTQFGKPVTLSCSQTLNHNVMYWYQQKSSQAPKLLFHYYDKDFNNEADTPDNFQSRRPNTSFCFLDIRSPGLGDTAMYLCATSRPDRTQHFGDGTRLSIL.